Listed below are T cell receptor beta chains from one sample, sequenced in a study of blood T cell dynamics during melanoma immunotherapy. Generated by immunoSEQ multiplex PCR, the TCRdb table keeps only in-frame clones and is missing some. This repertoire shows about 8,500 clones, over 65% found once; its top ten account for 0.9% to 1.5%. The starting material was blood, obtained from a patient treated with checkpoint blockade. The receptors were sampled from a human donor with melanoma. Each CDR3 is given with its conserved first and last residue. A D gene is named only where the DNA matches it firmly. Rows give clone size only sometimes, using once, few, many, or a class for an expanded clone.

V gene	J gene	clone size	D gene	CDR3 DNA	CDR3 protein
TRBV18	TRBJ2-7	NA	NA	TGTGCCAGCTCACCGGAGATGCGAGACTACGAGCAGTACTTC	CASSPEMRDYEQYF
TRBV28	TRBJ2-7	NA	NA	TGTGCCAGCAGTTTTCAGGTTCTTTACGAGCAGTACTTC	CASSFQVLYEQYF
TRBV5-1	TRBJ2-3	NA	NA	TGCGCCAGCAGCTTGGTGGGGGCCCGTAGCACAGATACGCAGTATTTT	CASSLVGARSTDTQYF
TRBV6-5	TRBJ2-2	NA	NA	TGTGCCAGCAGTTACCGTTCCCAGCCCAGCGGGGAGCTGTTTTTT	CASSYRSQPSGELFF
TRBV5-1	TRBJ1-6	NA	TRBD1	TGCGCCAGCAGCACGGGACAGGGGGGGAATTCACCCCTCCACTTT	CASSTGQGGNSPLHF
TRBV15	TRBJ2-1	NA	TRBD1	TGTGCCACCAGTGACAGGGATGAGCAGTTCTTC	CATSDRDEQFF
TRBV27	TRBJ1-1	NA	NA	TGTGCCAGCAGTTTTACAGGGCGGACTGAAGCTTTCTTT	CASSFTGRTEAFF
TRBV29-1	TRBJ2-1	NA	NA	TGCAGCGTTGAGTACGGTGGCTCCTACAATGAGCAGTTCTTC	CSVEYGGSYNEQFF
TRBV19	TRBJ1-2	NA	TRBD1	TGTGCCAGTAGTAGAGGGACAGTAGATGGCTACACCTTC	CASSRGTVDGYTF
TRBV19	TRBJ2-7	NA	TRBD2	TGTGCCAGTAGGGGGACTAGCGGGTCCTACGAGCAGTACTTC	CASRGTSGSYEQYF
TRBV5-1	TRBJ1-4	NA	NA	TGCGCCAGCAGCTTGGATACAGGGTGGGAACTGTTTTTT	CASSLDTGWELFF
TRBV13	TRBJ2-5	NA	NA	TGTGCCAGCAGCTTAGGGACAGGCTCCCAAGAGACCCAGTACTTC	CASSLGTGSQETQYF
TRBV2	TRBJ1-2	NA	NA	TGTGCCAGCAGCGCAGGCACCTCTAACTATGGCTACACCTTC	CASSAGTSNYGYTF
TRBV4-3	TRBJ1-4	NA	NA	TGCGCCAGCAGCCAAGAGGCACAGGGTGGTGAAAAACTGTTTTTT	CASSQEAQGGEKLFF
TRBV5-4	TRBJ2-1	NA	NA	TGTGCCAGCAGCTTGTGGCTAGAGTCCTACAATGAGCAGTTCTTC	CASSLWLESYNEQFF
TRBV18	TRBJ1-5	few	TRBD1	TGTGCCAGCTCACCACCTGGGCAGGGGGACGGTCAGCCCCAGCATTTT	CASSPPGQGDGQPQHF
TRBV30	TRBJ2-5	NA	NA	TGTGCCTGGAATCAGGGTCCCTGGCCGGAGACCCAGTACTTC	CAWNQGPWPETQYF
TRBV20-1	TRBJ2-3	NA	TRBD1	TGCAGTGCACAGGGGGCTTGGGCGCAGTATTTT	CSAQGAWAQYF
TRBV4-2	TRBJ1-1	few	NA	TGTGCCAGCAGCCAAGGCGTGAACACTGAAGCTTTCTTT	CASSQGVNTEAFF
TRBV2	TRBJ2-2	NA	TRBD2	TGTGCCAGCAGGGTTTCTAGCGGGAGGGCGCTCACCGGGGAGCTGTTTTTT	CASRVSSGRALTGELFF